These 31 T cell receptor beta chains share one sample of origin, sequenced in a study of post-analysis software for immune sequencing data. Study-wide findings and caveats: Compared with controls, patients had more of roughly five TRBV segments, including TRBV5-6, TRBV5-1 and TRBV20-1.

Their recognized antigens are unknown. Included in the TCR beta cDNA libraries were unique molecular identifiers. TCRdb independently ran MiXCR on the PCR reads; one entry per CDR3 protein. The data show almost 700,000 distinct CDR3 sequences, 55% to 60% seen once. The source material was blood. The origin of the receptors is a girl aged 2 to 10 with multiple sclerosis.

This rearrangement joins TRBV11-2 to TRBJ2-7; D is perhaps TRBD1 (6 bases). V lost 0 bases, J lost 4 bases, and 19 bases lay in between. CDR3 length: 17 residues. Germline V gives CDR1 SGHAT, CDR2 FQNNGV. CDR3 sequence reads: CASSLDWGPQEPYEQYF. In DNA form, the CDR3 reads TGTGCCAGCAGCTTAGACTGGGGGCCGCAGGAACCATACGAGCAGTACTTC.

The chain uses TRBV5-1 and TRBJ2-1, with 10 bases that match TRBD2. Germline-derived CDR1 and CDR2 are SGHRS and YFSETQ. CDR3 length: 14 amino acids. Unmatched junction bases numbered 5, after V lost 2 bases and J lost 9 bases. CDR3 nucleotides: TGCGCCAGCAGCTTTAACAGCGGGGGGGTTGAGCAGTTCTTC. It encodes CASSFNSGGVEQFF.

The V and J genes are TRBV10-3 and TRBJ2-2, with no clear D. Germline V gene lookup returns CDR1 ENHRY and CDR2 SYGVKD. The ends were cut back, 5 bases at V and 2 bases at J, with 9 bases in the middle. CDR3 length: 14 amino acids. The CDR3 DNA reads TGTGCCATCAGTTCGGTAGATAACACCGGGGAGCTGTTTTTT. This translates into CAISSVDNTGELFF.

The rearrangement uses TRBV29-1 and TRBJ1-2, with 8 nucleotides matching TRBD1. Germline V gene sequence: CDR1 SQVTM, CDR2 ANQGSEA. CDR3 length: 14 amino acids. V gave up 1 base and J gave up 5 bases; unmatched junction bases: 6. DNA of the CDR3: TGCAGCGTTGAAGGCGGGACAGGCGGGTATGGCTACACCTTC. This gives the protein CSVEGGTGGYGYTF.

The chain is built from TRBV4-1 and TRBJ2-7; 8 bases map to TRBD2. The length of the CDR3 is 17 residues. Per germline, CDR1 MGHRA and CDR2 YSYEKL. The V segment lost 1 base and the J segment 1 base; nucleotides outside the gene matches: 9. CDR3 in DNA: TGCGCCAGCAGCCAAGGTAGCTTGGGGACTAGATCCTACGAGCAGTACTTC. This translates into CASSQGSLGTRSYEQYF.

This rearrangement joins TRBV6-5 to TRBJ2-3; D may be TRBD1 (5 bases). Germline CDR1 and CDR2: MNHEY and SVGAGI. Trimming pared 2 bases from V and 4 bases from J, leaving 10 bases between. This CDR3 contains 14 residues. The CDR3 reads CASSYQGPSDTQYF. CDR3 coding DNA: TGTGCCAGCAGTTACCAGGGTCCCTCAGATACGCAGTATTTT.

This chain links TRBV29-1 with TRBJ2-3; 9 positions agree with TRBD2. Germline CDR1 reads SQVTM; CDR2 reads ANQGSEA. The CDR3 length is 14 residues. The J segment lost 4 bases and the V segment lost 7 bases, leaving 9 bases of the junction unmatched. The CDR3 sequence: CSAEAGGLPDTQYF. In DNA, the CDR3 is TGCAGCGCCGAGGCGGGGGGGCTTCCAGATACGCAGTATTTT.

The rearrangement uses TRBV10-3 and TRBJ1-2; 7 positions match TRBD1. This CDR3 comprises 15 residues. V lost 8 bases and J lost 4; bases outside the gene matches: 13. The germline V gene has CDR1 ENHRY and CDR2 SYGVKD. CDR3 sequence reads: CAIGDTGARSYGYTF. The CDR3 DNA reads TGTGCCATCGGGGATACAGGGGCGCGGAGCTATGGCTACACCTTC.

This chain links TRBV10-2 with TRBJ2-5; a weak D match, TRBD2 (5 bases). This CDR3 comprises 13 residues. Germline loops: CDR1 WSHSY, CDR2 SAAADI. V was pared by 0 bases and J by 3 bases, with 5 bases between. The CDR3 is CASSESLEETQYF. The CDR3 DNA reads TGCGCCAGCAGTGAGTCACTAGAAGAGACCCAGTACTTC.

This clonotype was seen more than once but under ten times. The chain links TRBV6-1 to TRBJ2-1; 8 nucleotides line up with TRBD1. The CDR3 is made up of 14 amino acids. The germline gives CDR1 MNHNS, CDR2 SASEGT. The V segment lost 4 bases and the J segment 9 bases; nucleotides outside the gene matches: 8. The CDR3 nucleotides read TGTGCCAGCAGTGTCAGGGGGCGCTCGGGTGAGCAGTTCTTC. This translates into CASSVRGRSGEQFF.

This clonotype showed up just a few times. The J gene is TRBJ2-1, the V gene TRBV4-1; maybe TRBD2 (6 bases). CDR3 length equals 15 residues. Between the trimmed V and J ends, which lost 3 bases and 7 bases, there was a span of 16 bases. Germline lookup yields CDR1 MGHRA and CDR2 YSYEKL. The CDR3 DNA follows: TGCGCCAGCAGCCAGGTGGGAGGTACCCCAAATGAGCAGTTCTTC. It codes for CASSQVGGTPNEQFF.

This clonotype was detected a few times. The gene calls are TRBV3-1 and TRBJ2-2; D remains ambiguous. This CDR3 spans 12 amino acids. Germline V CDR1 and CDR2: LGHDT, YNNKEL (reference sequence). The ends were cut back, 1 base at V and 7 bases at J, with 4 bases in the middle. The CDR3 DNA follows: TGTGCCAGCAGCCAAGGCCTCGGGGAGCTGTTTTTT. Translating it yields CASSQGLGELFF. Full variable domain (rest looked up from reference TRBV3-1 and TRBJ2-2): DTAVSQTPKYLVTQMGNDKSIKCEQNLGHDTMYWYKQDSKKFLKIMFSYNNKELIINETVPNRFSPKSPDKAHLNLHINSLELGDSAVYFCASSQGLGELFFGEGSRLTVL.

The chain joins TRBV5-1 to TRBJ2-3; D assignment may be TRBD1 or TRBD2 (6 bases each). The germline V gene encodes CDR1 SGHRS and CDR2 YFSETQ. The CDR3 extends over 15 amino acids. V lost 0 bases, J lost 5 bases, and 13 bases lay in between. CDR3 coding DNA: TGCGCCAGCAGCTTGGAGATTGGAGGGGGAGATACGCAGTATTTT. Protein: CASSLEIGGGDTQYF. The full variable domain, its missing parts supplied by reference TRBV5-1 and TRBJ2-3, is KAGVTQTPRYLIKTRGQQVTLSCSPISGHRSVSWYQQTPGQGLQFLFEYFSETQRNKGNFPGRFSGRQFSNSRSEMNVSTLELGDSALYLCASSLEIGGGDTQYFGPGTRLTVL.

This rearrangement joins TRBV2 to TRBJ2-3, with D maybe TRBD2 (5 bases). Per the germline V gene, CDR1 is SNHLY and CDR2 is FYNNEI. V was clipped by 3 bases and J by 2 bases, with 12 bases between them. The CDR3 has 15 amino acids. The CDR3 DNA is TGTGCCAGCAGTGATTCGGAGCGGACCACAGATACGCAGTATTTT. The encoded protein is CASSDSERTTDTQYF.

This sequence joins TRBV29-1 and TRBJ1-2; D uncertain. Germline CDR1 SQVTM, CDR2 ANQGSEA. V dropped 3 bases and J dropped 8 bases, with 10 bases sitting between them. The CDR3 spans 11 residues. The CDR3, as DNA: TGCAGCGTTGAGGGTAACGGAGGCTACACCTTC. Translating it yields CSVEGNGGYTF.

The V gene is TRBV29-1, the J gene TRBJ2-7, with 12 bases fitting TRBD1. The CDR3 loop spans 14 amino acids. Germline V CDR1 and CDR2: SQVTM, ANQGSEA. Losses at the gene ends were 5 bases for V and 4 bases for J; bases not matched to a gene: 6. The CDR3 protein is CSVSGTGGSYEQYF. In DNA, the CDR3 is TGCAGCGTTTCCGGGACAGGGGGCTCTTACGAGCAGTACTTC.

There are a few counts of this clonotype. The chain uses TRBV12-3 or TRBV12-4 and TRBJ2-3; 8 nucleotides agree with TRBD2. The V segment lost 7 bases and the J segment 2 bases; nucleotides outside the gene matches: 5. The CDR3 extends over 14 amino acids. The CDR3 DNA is TGTGCCAGCAATATAGCGGGGACCACAGATACGCAGTATTTT. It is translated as CASNIAGTTDTQYF.

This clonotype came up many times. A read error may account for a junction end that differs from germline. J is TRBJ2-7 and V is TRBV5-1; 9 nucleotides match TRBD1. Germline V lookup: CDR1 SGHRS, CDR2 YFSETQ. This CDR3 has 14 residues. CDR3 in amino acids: CASSSGTGPYEQYF. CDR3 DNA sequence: TGTGCCAGCAGCTCCGGGACAGGGCCCTACGAGCAGTACTTC. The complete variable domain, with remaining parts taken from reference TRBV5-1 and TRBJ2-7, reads KAGVTQTPRYLIKTRGQQVTLSCSPISGHRSVSWYQQTPGQGLQFLFEYFSETQRNKGNFPGRFSGRQFSNSRSEMNVSTLELGDSALYLCASSSGTGPYEQYFGPGTRLTVT.

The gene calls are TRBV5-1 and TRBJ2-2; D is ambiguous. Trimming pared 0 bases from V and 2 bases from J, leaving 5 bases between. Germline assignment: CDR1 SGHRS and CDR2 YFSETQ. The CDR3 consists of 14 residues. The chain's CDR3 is CASSLGANTGELFF. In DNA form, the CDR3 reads TGCGCCAGCAGCTTGGGAGCTAACACCGGGGAGCTGTTTTTT.

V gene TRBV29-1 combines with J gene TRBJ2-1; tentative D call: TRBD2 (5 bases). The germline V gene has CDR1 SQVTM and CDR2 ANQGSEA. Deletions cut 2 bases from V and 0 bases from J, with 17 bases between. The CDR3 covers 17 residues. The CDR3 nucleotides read TGCAGCGTTGAATATGCGGAGGCAGAGAGCTCCTACAATGAGCAGTTCTTC. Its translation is CSVEYAEAESSYNEQFF.

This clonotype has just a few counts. The CDR3 reads CASKRQLAGMEGYTF. The DNA of the CDR3 is TGCGCCAGCAAGAGACAGTTGGCGGGAATGGAGGGCTACACCTTC. This chain uses TRBV5-1 with TRBJ1-2; D may be TRBD1 (5 bases). Germline CDR1 is SGHRS and CDR2 is YFSETQ. V lost 6 bases and J 8 bases, leaving 23 bases between the germline ends. This CDR3 comprises 15 residues.

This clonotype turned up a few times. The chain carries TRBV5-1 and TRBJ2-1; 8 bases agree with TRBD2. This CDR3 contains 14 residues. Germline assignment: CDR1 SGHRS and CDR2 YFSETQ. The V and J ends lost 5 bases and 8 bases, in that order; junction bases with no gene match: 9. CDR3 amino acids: CASSVGGRIDEQFF. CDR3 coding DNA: TGCGCCAGCAGTGTGGGCGGGAGGATCGATGAGCAGTTCTTC.

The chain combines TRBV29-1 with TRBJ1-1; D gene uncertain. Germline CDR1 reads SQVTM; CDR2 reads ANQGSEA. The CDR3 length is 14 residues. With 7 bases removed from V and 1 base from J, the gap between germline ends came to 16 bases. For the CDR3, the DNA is TGCAGCGGCTCACCCGCGGTTGGGAACACTGAAGCTTTCTTT. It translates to CSGSPAVGNTEAFF.

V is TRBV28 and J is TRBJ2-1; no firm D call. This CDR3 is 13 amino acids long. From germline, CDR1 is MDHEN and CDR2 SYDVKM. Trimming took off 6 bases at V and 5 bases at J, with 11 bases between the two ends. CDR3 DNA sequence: TGTGCCAGCAGCCCAGTTACAGACAATGAGCAGTTCTTC. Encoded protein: CASSPVTDNEQFF.

CDR3 nucleotide sequence: TGTGCCAGCAACTCAGGGATCGGCACAGATACGCAGTATTTT. Amino acid sequence: CASNSGIGTDTQYF. The V gene is TRBV7-2, the J gene TRBJ2-3, with a weak D call TRBD1 (5 bases). This CDR3 spans 14 amino acids. V was clipped by 7 bases and J by 1 base, with 12 bases between them. The germline V gene has CDR1 SGHTA and CDR2 FQGNSA.

The CDR3 coding sequence is TGCAGTGCCGGACTAGTAATCGGGGAGACCCAGTACTTC. Translating gives CSAGLVIGETQYF. The chain couples TRBV20-1 to TRBJ2-5, with TRBD2 matching 7 bases. After removal of 6 bases from V and 5 bases from J, the junction contained 9 bases not matched to a gene. The germline V gene has CDR1 DFQATT and CDR2 SNEGSKA (reference sequence). The CDR3 runs to 13 residues.

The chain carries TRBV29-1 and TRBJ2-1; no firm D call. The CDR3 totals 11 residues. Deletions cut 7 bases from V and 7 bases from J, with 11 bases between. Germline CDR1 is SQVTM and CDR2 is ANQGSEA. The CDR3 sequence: CSGTKGNEQFF. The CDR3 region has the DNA TGCAGCGGAACGAAGGGAAATGAGCAGTTCTTC.

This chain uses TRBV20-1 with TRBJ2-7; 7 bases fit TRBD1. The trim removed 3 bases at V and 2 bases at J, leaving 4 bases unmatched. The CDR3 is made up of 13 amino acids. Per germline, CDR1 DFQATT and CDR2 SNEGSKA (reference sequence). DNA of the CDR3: TGCAGTGCTAGTGGGACAGACCCCTACGAGCAGTACTTC. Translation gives CSASGTDPYEQYF.

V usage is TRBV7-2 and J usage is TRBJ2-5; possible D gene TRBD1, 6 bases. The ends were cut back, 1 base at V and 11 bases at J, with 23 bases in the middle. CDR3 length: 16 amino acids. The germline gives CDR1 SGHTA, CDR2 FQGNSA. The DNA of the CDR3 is TGTGCCAGCAGCTTAGATGGTGGGCAGGGGATGAATGAGCAGTACTTC. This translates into CASSLDGGQGMNEQYF.

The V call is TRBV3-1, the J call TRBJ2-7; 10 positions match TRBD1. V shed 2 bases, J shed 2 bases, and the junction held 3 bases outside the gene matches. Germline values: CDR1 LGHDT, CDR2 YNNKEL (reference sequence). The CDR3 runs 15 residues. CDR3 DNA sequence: TGTGCCAGCAGCCAAAGGGACAGGGGCCCCTACGAGCAGTACTTC. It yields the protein CASSQRDRGPYEQYF.

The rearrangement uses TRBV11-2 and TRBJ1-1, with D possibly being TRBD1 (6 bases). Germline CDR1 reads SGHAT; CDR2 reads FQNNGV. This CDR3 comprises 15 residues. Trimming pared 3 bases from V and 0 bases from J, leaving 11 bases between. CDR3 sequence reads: CASSFQGPVNTEAFF. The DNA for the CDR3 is TGTGCCAGCAGCTTCCAGGGGCCGGTGAACACTGAAGCTTTCTTT.